The 18 T cell receptor beta chains reported below all come from one sample, sequenced in a study of T cell changes during pregnancy in multiple sclerosis. The data were produced by immunoSEQ multiplex PCR, yet TCRdb's version contains in-frame clones alone and is incomplete. The sample lists approximately 51,000 clones, over 80% seen once, with under 0.7% in the top ten. This sample comprised CD4+ T cells from peripheral blood mononuclear cells, obtained after pregnancy. Source of these receptors: a female donor with multiple sclerosis, enrolled in a pregnancy study.

The chain joins TRBV5-4 to TRBJ1-5, with 11 bases matching TRBD1. CDR1 is SGHNT, CDR2 YYREEE, per germline (reference sequence). The junction had 13 bases not matched to a gene; V was cut back by 3 bases and J by 8 bases. This CDR3 has 17 residues. CDR3 sequence (DNA): TGTGCCAGCAGCTCCACCCCGGACAGGGGGCGCGGGAAGCCCCAGCATTTT. Translation gives CASSSTPDRGRGKPQHF.

The DNA of the CDR3 is TGCGCCAGCAGCGCGGGACTAACCCAAGAGACCCAGTACTTC. Protein sequence: CASSAGLTQETQYF. The chain carries TRBV5-1 and TRBJ2-5, with 7 bases lining up with TRBD2. V shed 4 bases and J 1 base; nucleotides not matched to a gene: 4. This CDR3 is 14 amino acids long. CDR1 SGHRS and CDR2 YFSETQ come from the germline V gene. Full variable domain (rest looked up from reference TRBV5-1 and TRBJ2-5): KAGVTQTPRYLIKTRGQQVTLSCSPISGHRSVSWYQQTPGQGLQFLFEYFSETQRNKGNFPGRFSGRQFSNSRSEMNVSTLELGDSALYLCASSAGLTQETQYFGPGTRLLVL.

The chain recombines TRBV19 with TRBJ2-3, with D tentatively TRBD1 (6 bases). CDR1 LNHDA and CDR2 SQIVND come from the germline V gene (reference sequence). This CDR3 region has 15 residues. Trimming removed 6 bases from V and 3 bases from J, with 16 bases in between. As DNA, the CDR3 is TGTGCCAGTAGCGCGACAGGCTTGGGGACAGATACGCAGTATTTT. This encodes CASSATGLGTDTQYF.

The chain carries TRBV15 and TRBJ1-5; a possible D gene is TRBD1 (6 bases). Germline V lookup: CDR1 LNHNV, CDR2 YYDKDF (reference sequence). The ends were cut back, 0 bases at V and 1 base at J, with 10 bases in the middle. The CDR3 covers 16 residues. DNA for the CDR3: TGTGCCACCAGCAGAGATCAGGACAGAAGCAATCAGCCCCAGCATTTT. Encoded protein: CATSRDQDRSNQPQHF.

This clone was observed a single time. This chain joins TRBV10-3 and TRBJ1-5; a weak D match, TRBD1 (6 bases). CDR1 is ENHRY and CDR2 is SYGVKD in the germline V gene. Trimming removed 6 bases at V and 4 bases at J, with 13 bases between. This CDR3 has 14 residues. The CDR3 bases are TGTGCCATCAGAGGGGAGGGGGAAAATCAGCCCCAGCATTTT. This codes for CAIRGEGENQPQHF.

The chain combines TRBV6-1 with TRBJ1-6; D perhaps matches TRBD1 (5 bases). CDR1 MNHNS and CDR2 SASEGT come from the germline V gene. This CDR3 has 14 residues. V was pared by 8 bases and J by 9 bases, with 17 bases between. CDR3 residues: CASGRDLTGSPLHF. CDR3 DNA sequence: TGTGCCAGCGGAAGGGACTTGACGGGTTCACCCCTCCACTTT.

The chain employs TRBV29-1 and TRBJ1-1, with TRBD1 identical over 9 bases. Germline assignment: CDR1 SQVTM and CDR2 ANQGSEA. Unmatched junction bases numbered 11, after V lost 5 bases and J lost 10 bases. The CDR3 has 13 amino acids. Written as DNA, the CDR3 is TGCAGCGTTTTTAGACAGGGGGGTTTAGGAGCTTTCTTT. Its translation: CSVFRQGGLGAFF.

This chain links TRBV30 with TRBJ1-3, with D uncertain. Trimming shortened V by 0 bases and J by 1 base, and 22 bases separated the two germline ends. CDR3 length: 19 residues. Looked up from germline, CDR1 is GTSNPN and CDR2 is SVGIG (reference sequence). The CDR3 protein is CAWSVLGTWREASGNTIYF. The CDR3 coding sequence is TGTGCCTGGAGTGTACTTGGTACGTGGAGGGAGGCTTCTGGAAACACCATATATTTT.

The chain combines TRBV11-2 with TRBJ2-7; the match to TRBD1 covers 10 bases. CDR1 is SGHAT, CDR2 FQNNGV, per germline. V shed 6 bases and J 5 bases; nucleotides not matched to a gene: 7. The CDR3 runs to 14 residues. This CDR3 is CASREVGQGNEQYF. The CDR3 DNA reads as TGTGCCAGCAGGGAAGTGGGACAGGGGAACGAGCAGTACTTC.

V and J are TRBV4-3 and TRBJ2-1; 9 nucleotides align to TRBD2. Germline lookup yields CDR1 LGHNA and CDR2 YSLEER. The length of the CDR3 is 16 residues. Trimming took 4 bases from V and 0 from J; bases not matched to a gene: 4. CDR3 loop: CASSPHSGSSYNEQFF. Written as DNA, the CDR3 is TGCGCCAGCAGCCCACATAGCGGGAGCTCCTACAATGAGCAGTTCTTC.

This chain connects TRBV6-6 to TRBJ2-7, with D tentatively TRBD1 (6 bases). This CDR3 region has 15 residues. CDR1 is MNHNY, CDR2 SVGAGI, per germline (reference sequence). With 6 bases removed from V and 2 bases from J, the gap between germline ends came to 17 bases. CDR3 sequence reads: CASSSSGRGTYEQYF. CDR3 nucleotide sequence: TGTGCCAGCAGCTCGAGCGGCAGGGGAACCTACGAGCAGTACTTC.

This clone was recorded only once. J is TRBJ2-7 and V is TRBV11-3, with no clear D. Germline V CDR1 and CDR2: SGHNT, YENEEA. This CDR3 region has 15 residues. Trimming cost V 0 bases and J 7 bases, with 16 bases left between them. In nucleotides, the CDR3 is TGTGCCAGCAGCTTAGATGGCAGTGGTGGGCTAGAGCAGTACTTC. The encoded protein is CASSLDGSGGLEQYF. The full variable domain, in which reference TRBV11-3 and TRBJ2-7 provide the parts outside the CDR3, is EAGVVQSPRYKIIEKKQPVAFWCNPISGHNTLYWYLQNLGQGPELLIRYENEEAVDDSQLPKDRFSAERLKGVDSTLKIQPAELGDSAVYLCASSLDGSGGLEQYFGPGTRLTVT.

The chain couples TRBV5-1 to TRBJ1-1; 8 bases are a match to TRBD1. The CDR3 runs to 17 residues. Germline-derived CDR1 and CDR2 are SGHRS and YFSETQ. V gave up 4 bases and J gave up 1 base; unmatched junction bases: 12. The CDR3 bases are TGCGCCAGCAGCCCCCGGGACAGGAGCACTCGGAACACTGAAGCTTTCTTT. It yields the protein CASSPRDRSTRNTEAFF. Filled out from reference TRBV5-1 and TRBJ1-1, the complete variable domain reads KAGVTQTPRYLIKTRGQQVTLSCSPISGHRSVSWYQQTPGQGLQFLFEYFSETQRNKGNFPGRFSGRQFSNSRSEMNVSTLELGDSALYLCASSPRDRSTRNTEAFFGQGTRLTVV.

The chain has TRBV28 and TRBJ1-2; D unclear. Germline V gene lookup returns CDR1 MDHEN and CDR2 SYDVKM. The CDR3 consists of 13 residues. The V gene lost 5 bases and the J gene lost 4 bases, with 11 bases spanning the gap. CDR3 sequence (DNA): TGTGCCAGCAGTGGAGGAGGCACCTATGGCTACACCTTC. Protein: CASSGGGTYGYTF.

The gene calls are TRBV5-1 and TRBJ2-3, with a tentative D call TRBD1 (5 bases). The germline gives CDR1 SGHRS, CDR2 YFSETQ. This CDR3 is built from 16 residues. V was trimmed by 0 bases and J by 4 bases, leaving 15 bases between them. CDR3 DNA: TGCGCCAGCAGCTTGGATCAGGGTCAGGCCCCAGATACGCAGTATTTT. It encodes CASSLDQGQAPDTQYF.

V and J are TRBV19 and TRBJ2-2; D is possibly TRBD2 (7 bases). CDR1 is LNHDA and CDR2 is SQIVND in the germline V gene (reference sequence). Trimming stripped 5 bases from V and 8 bases from J, with 21 bases between. The CDR3 is made up of 16 amino acids. The CDR3 coding sequence is TGTGCCAGTAGTCGGGGAGGGGGAAGAGAAAAGGGGGAGCTGTTTTTT. Protein product: CASSRGGGREKGELFF.

Here the CDR3 DNA reads TGTGCCAGCAGCTTAGCGGGGGGACCCTACAATGAGCAGTTCTTC. Protein: CASSLAGGPYNEQFF. The rearrangement links TRBV7-2 to TRBJ2-1; tentatively, D is TRBD2 (6 bases). The germline V and J ends were trimmed by 0 bases and 2 bases, with 8 bases remaining between them. Germline CDR1 reads SGHTA; CDR2 reads FQGNSA. There are 15 residues in the CDR3.

This sequence joins TRBV23-1 and TRBJ2-3; TRBD1 aligns across 8 bases. TRBV23-1 is annotated as an ORF whose role is uncertain. V lost 3 bases and J lost 3; bases outside the gene matches: 11. The CDR3 sequence is 17 residues long. The CDR3 DNA is TGCGCCAGCAGTCACCGGTTCAGGGGGCCCTTGACAGATACGCAGTATTTT. This codes for CASSHRFRGPLTDTQYF.